Following are 32 T cell receptor beta chains from one sample sequenced in a study of T cell changes during pregnancy in multiple sclerosis. Clones were read by immunoSEQ multiplex PCR, and TCRdb kept only the in-frame ones, dropping some. In the table there are around 40,000 clones, approximately 93% of which are singletons. This specimen was CD8+ T cells from peripheral blood mononuclear cells, taken in the third trimester of pregnancy. These receptors came from a female donor with multiple sclerosis, enrolled in a pregnancy study.

The genes are TRBV27 and TRBJ2-1, with TRBD1 identical over 7 bases. The CDR3 totals 12 residues. The ends lost 5 bases at V and 8 bases at J; junction bases unmatched: 3. Germline CDR1 and CDR2: MNHEY and SMNVEV (reference sequence). CDR3 bases: TGTGCCAGCAGTGCTCAGGGGGATGAGCAGTTCTTC. It specifies CASSAQGDEQFF.

The V gene is TRBV18, the J gene TRBJ2-1; D unresolved. CDR3 length: 14 amino acids. With 6 bases removed from V and 5 bases from J, the gap between germline ends came to 14 bases. Per the germline V gene, CDR1 is KGHSH and CDR2 is LQKENI. The CDR3 bases are TGTGCCAGCTCCGCCAAGAAAAGCGACAATGAGCAGTTCTTC. Its protein is CASSAKKSDNEQFF.

This chain uses TRBV28 with TRBJ2-3; weak D call: TRBD1 (6 bases). Germline CDR1 is MDHEN and CDR2 is SYDVKM. Trimming cost V 2 bases and J 2 bases, with 8 bases left between them. The CDR3 has 14 amino acids. CDR3: CASSLRGYTDTQYF. CDR3 DNA: TGTGCCAGCAGTTTAAGGGGGTACACAGATACGCAGTATTTT.

The gene calls are TRBV4-1 and TRBJ1-3; D is uncertain. The CDR3 runs 14 residues. The V gene lost 2 bases and the J gene lost 3 bases, with 8 bases spanning the gap. The germline gives CDR1 MGHRA, CDR2 YSYEKL. DNA of the CDR3: TGCGCCAGCAGCCAAATCATCAGTGGAAACACCATATATTTT. Translating it yields CASSQIISGNTIYF.

The chain links TRBV5-6 to TRBJ1-2, with D perhaps TRBD1 (5 bases). The V end lost 0 bases, the J end lost 7 bases, and 13 bases lay between the germline ends. The CDR3 runs to 14 residues. The germline V gene has CDR1 SGHDT and CDR2 YYEEEE. For the CDR3, the DNA is TGTGCCAGCAGCTTGGAATCGGGGGTACGTGGCTACACCTTC. Its protein product is CASSLESGVRGYTF.

This chain links TRBV6-1 with TRBJ1-4; weak D call: TRBD1 (6 bases). Trimming pared 2 bases from V and 4 bases from J, leaving 11 bases between. The CDR3 is 15 residues long. Germline CDR1 and CDR2: MNHNS and SASEGT. CDR3 DNA: TGTGCCAGCAGTGAAACAGGGAGTGATAATGAAAAACTGTTTTTT. This gives the protein CASSETGSDNEKLFF.

This chain uses TRBV10-1 with TRBJ2-2; 8 bases fit TRBD1. The V segment lost 0 bases and the J segment 6 bases; nucleotides outside the gene matches: 3. The CDR3 runs to 15 residues. Germline V CDR1 and CDR2: WNHNN, SYGVQD (reference sequence). The CDR3 sequence is CASSESGQVPGELFF. CDR3 nucleotides: TGCGCCAGCAGTGAGTCGGGACAGGTCCCCGGGGAGCTGTTTTTT.

The chain carries TRBV27 and TRBJ1-6; 7 bases map to TRBD1. Germline V lookup: CDR1 MNHEY, CDR2 SMNVEV (reference sequence). The CDR3 loop spans 16 amino acids. Trimming took 4 bases from V and 10 from J; bases not matched to a gene: 13. This chain's CDR3 is CASSWGSTGIGSPLHF. CDR3 DNA: TGTGCCAGCAGTTGGGGATCGACAGGGATAGGCTCACCCCTCCACTTT.

The DNA of the CDR3 is TGTGCCAGCACCGACCTAGCCTCCTATAATTCACCCCTCCACTTT. The encoded protein is CASTDLASYNSPLHF. This chain joins TRBV11-2 and TRBJ1-6; D unclear. Between the trimmed V and J ends, which lost 7 bases and 0 bases, there was a span of 10 bases. The CDR3 is 15 amino acids. In germline, CDR1 is SGHAT, CDR2 FQNNGV. Combining the CDR3 with reference TRBV11-2 and TRBJ1-6 gives the whole variable domain EAGVAQSPRYKIIEKRQSVAFWCNPISGHATLYWYQQILGQGPKLLIQFQNNGVVDDSQLPKDRFSAERLKGVDSTLKIQPAKLEDSAVYLCASTDLASYNSPLHFGNGTRLTVT.

V usage is TRBV29-1 and J usage is TRBJ1-1; 8 bases map to TRBD1. Germline V CDR1 and CDR2: SQVTM, ANQGSEA. Trimming at V came to 6 bases and at J to 7 bases, leaving 4 bases not matched to a gene. The CDR3 is made up of 11 amino acids. The CDR3 sequence: CSVKQGVEAFF. For the CDR3, the DNA is TGCAGCGTCAAACAGGGGGTTGAAGCTTTCTTT. Full variable domain (outside the CDR3, taken from reference TRBV29-1 and TRBJ1-1): SAVISQKPSRDICQRGTSLTIQCQVDSQVTMMFWYRQQPGQSLTLIATANQGSEATYESGFVIDKFPISRPNLTFSTLTVSNMSPEDSSIYLCSVKQGVEAFFGQGTRLTVV.

The chain links TRBV2 to TRBJ2-5, with a tentative D call TRBD1 (6 bases). The CDR3 length is 14 residues. Trimming took 4 bases from V and 1 from J, leaving 10 bases between them. Looked up from germline, CDR1 is SNHLY and CDR2 is FYNNEI. This CDR3 reads CASSGRGTQETQYF. CDR3 coding DNA: TGTGCCAGCAGTGGTAGGGGGACCCAAGAGACCCAGTACTTC. The variable domain in full, with the rest retrieved from reference TRBV2 and TRBJ2-5, is EPEVTQTPSHQVTQMGQEVILRCVPISNHLYFYWYRQILGQKVEFLVSFYNNEISEKSEIFDDQFSVERPDGSNFTLKIRSTKLEDSAMYFCASSGRGTQETQYFGPGTRLLVL.

The V gene is TRBV29-1, the J gene TRBJ2-7; D may be TRBD1 (6 bases). CDR1 and CDR2 (germline): SQVTM, ANQGSEA. The length of the CDR3 is 13 residues. Trimming stripped 7 bases from V and 6 bases from J, with 19 bases between. The CDR3 is CSALAGARAEQYF. CDR3 in DNA: TGCAGCGCGTTGGCAGGGGCGAGGGCCGAGCAGTACTTC.

This chain uses TRBV7-2 with TRBJ2-7, with D possibly being TRBD1 (5 bases). The V gene lost 1 base and the J gene lost 3 bases, with 13 bases spanning the gap. Germline V gene sequence: CDR1 SGHTA, CDR2 FQGNSA. The CDR3 is made up of 15 amino acids. This CDR3 is CASSLEGLTFYEQYF. The DNA of the CDR3 is TGTGCCAGCAGCTTAGAGGGGCTTACCTTCTACGAGCAGTACTTC.

The rearrangement uses TRBV30 and TRBJ2-1; D gene ambiguous. The V end was cut by 2 bases, the J end by 3 bases, with 5 bases between. The CDR3 runs 12 residues. The germline gives CDR1 GTSNPN, CDR2 SVGIG (reference sequence). CDR3 DNA sequence: TGTGCCTGGAGTCCCCACTACAATGAGCAGTTCTTC. It codes for CAWSPHYNEQFF.

The chain links TRBV4-2 to TRBJ2-1, with a tentative D call TRBD1 (6 bases). The CDR3 is made up of 16 amino acids. Germline assignment: CDR1 LGHNA and CDR2 YNFKEQ. V was clipped by 0 bases and J by 8 bases, with 17 bases between them. DNA for the CDR3: TGTGCCAGCAGCCAAGATGGACCAGGGGATGGTGATGAGCAGTTCTTC. As protein: CASSQDGPGDGDEQFF.

The chain carries TRBV6-1 and TRBJ2-1, with D possibly TRBD2 on 5 matching bases. Germline V gene lookup returns CDR1 MNHNS and CDR2 SASEGT. The CDR3 runs 15 residues. Trimming took off 6 bases at V and 0 bases at J, with 12 bases between the two ends. The CDR3 nucleotides are TGTGCCAGCAGCGTTACTAGAGGCTCCTACAATGAGCAGTTCTTC. Its translation is CASSVTRGSYNEQFF.

The V call is TRBV2, the J call TRBJ1-5, with 8 bases fitting TRBD1. The CDR3 is 16 amino acids. V dropped 7 bases and J dropped 7; count of bases not matched to a gene: 15. Germline values: CDR1 SNHLY, CDR2 FYNNEI. The CDR3 DNA is TGTGCCAGCACCCCCGCCGCAGGGGGCGCAGAACAGCCCCAGCATTTT. It is translated as CASTPAAGGAEQPQHF.

The chain recombines TRBV2 with TRBJ1-4, with TRBD1 identical over 7 bases. Germline V gene sequence: CDR1 SNHLY, CDR2 FYNNEI. The V gene end was trimmed by 7 bases and the J gene end by 2 bases; junction bases not matched to a gene: 4. The CDR3 is made up of 14 amino acids. The CDR3 DNA is TGTGCCAGCACCACAGGGGATACTAATGAAAAACTGTTTTTT. Protein: CASTTGDTNEKLFF.

The J gene is TRBJ1-2, the V gene TRBV4-1; no clear D. The CDR3 has 13 residues. Germline CDR1 is MGHRA and CDR2 is YSYEKL. The ends were cut back, 1 base at V and 6 bases at J, with 9 bases in the middle. This chain's CDR3 is CASSQAGGDGYTF. The CDR3 coding sequence is TGCGCCAGCAGCCAAGCAGGAGGAGATGGCTACACCTTC.

The chain recombines TRBV6-1 with TRBJ1-1; D possibly corresponds to TRBD1 (5 bases). Between the trimmed V and J ends, which lost 8 bases and 1 base, there was a span of 14 bases. This CDR3 contains 14 residues. Germline V gives CDR1 MNHNS, CDR2 SASEGT. The chain's CDR3 is CASEYRDSNTEAFF. DNA of the CDR3: TGTGCCAGCGAGTACCGGGACTCGAACACTGAAGCTTTCTTT.

The rearrangement uses TRBV5-1 and TRBJ1-6; the match to TRBD1 covers 7 bases. The CDR3 has 15 residues. The V gene end was trimmed by 4 bases and the J gene end by 6 bases; junction bases not matched to a gene: 7. CDR1 and CDR2 (germline): SGHRS, YFSETQ. This CDR3 reads CASSPGDRGNSPLHF. The CDR3 bases are TGCGCCAGCAGCCCCGGGGACAGAGGTAATTCACCCCTCCACTTT.

The chain uses TRBV25-1 and TRBJ2-5; a possible D gene is TRBD2 (5 bases). Germline CDR1 MGHDK, CDR2 SYGVNS. There are 15 residues in the CDR3. The V end lost 2 bases, the J end lost 5 bases, and 15 bases lay between the germline ends. This CDR3 reads CASSEGVLGVETQYF. The CDR3 region has the DNA TGTGCCAGCAGTGAAGGGGTCCTGGGAGTGGAGACCCAGTACTTC.

The V gene is TRBV27, the J gene TRBJ2-2; D might be TRBD1 (6 bases). V lost 6 bases to trimming and J lost 3 bases, with 11 bases between them. Germline CDR1 reads MNHEY; CDR2 reads SMNVEV (reference sequence). This CDR3 comprises 14 residues. CDR3 loop: CASRTGLYTGELFF. CDR3 nucleotides: TGTGCCAGCAGGACAGGATTATACACCGGGGAGCTGTTTTTT.

The chain couples TRBV27 to TRBJ1-1, with a possible D match to TRBD1 (6 bases). The V gene lost 3 bases and the J gene lost 11 bases, with 13 bases spanning the gap. Germline CDR1 MNHEY, CDR2 SMNVEV (reference sequence). The CDR3 is 12 amino acids. CDR3 nucleotides: TGTGCCAGCAGTTTTGGCGGGGGGCTCGCTTTCTTT. Its translation is CASSFGGGLAFF.

The V and J genes are TRBV15 and TRBJ2-3, with D possibly matching TRBD2 (5 bases). The V end was cut by 0 bases, the J end by 3 bases, with 19 bases between. Germline V CDR1 and CDR2: LNHNV, YYDKDF (reference sequence). The CDR3 is made up of 18 amino acids. The CDR3 sequence is CATSRDLRNGVGTDTQYF. Here the CDR3 DNA reads TGTGCCACCAGCAGAGATCTTCGAAACGGGGTTGGGACAGATACGCAGTATTTT.

The chain joins TRBV5-4 to TRBJ2-7, with 10 positions matching TRBD2. Germline assignment: CDR1 SGHNT and CDR2 YYREEE (reference sequence). CDR3 length: 15 amino acids. V lost 3 bases, J lost 4 bases, and 7 bases stayed unmatched. CDR3 amino acids: CASSSAGTSAYEQYF. The CDR3 DNA reads as TGTGCCAGCAGCTCCGCCGGGACTAGCGCGTACGAGCAGTACTTC.

This clone appeared once. DNA of the CDR3: TGTGCCAGCAGTTACTACAGAAGCTACGAGCAGTACTTC. Translating gives CASSYYRSYEQYF. The chain links TRBV6-8 to TRBJ2-7; D unresolved. Germline V gives CDR1 MNHGY, CDR2 SAAAGT. The CDR3 consists of 13 residues. V was clipped by 1 base and J by 3 bases, with 7 bases between them.

V and J are TRBV2 and TRBJ2-7; TRBD1 matches at 8 bases. V lost 7 bases, J lost 5 bases, and 7 bases stayed unmatched. The CDR3 totals 13 residues. Germline V lookup: CDR1 SNHLY, CDR2 FYNNEI. As DNA, the CDR3 is TGTGCCAGCACTCCCGGACAGGGCCACGAGCAGTACTTC. Its protein is CASTPGQGHEQYF.

The chain links TRBV27 to TRBJ2-1; 13 nucleotides line up with TRBD2. Trimming took 5 bases from V and 7 from J; bases not matched to a gene: 8. The germline CDR1 and CDR2 sequences are MNHEY and SMNVEV (reference sequence). This CDR3 region has 16 residues. The CDR3 DNA is TGTGCCAGCAGTCCGGAACTAGCGGGGGGGCTTAATGAGCAGTTCTTC. Protein product: CASSPELAGGLNEQFF.

The chain combines TRBV9 with TRBJ2-5; 11 bases match TRBD2. The trim removed 4 bases at V and 0 bases at J, leaving 14 bases unmatched. CDR1 is SGDLS and CDR2 is YYNGEE in the germline V gene. There are 19 residues in the CDR3. The CDR3 reads CASSIRGSSGGYDQETQYF. Written as DNA, the CDR3 is TGTGCCAGCAGCATCAGAGGGTCTAGCGGGGGGTACGACCAAGAGACCCAGTACTTC.

The rearrangement uses TRBV10-2 and TRBJ1-2; 10 nucleotides align to TRBD1. The CDR3 has 13 amino acids. V lost 10 bases to trimming and J lost 5 bases; unmatched junction nucleotides: 7. Germline V lookup: CDR1 WSHSY, CDR2 SAAADI. The CDR3 protein is CATLGQGSYGYTF. For the CDR3, the DNA is TGCGCCACTCTGGGACAGGGGAGTTATGGCTACACCTTC.

This chain links TRBV5-8 with TRBJ1-5, with 9 nucleotides matching TRBD1. Unmatched junction bases numbered 2, after V lost 4 bases and J lost 0 bases. There are 15 residues in the CDR3. CDR1 SGHTS and CDR2 YDEGEE come from the germline V gene. CDR3 protein: CASSGTGTSNQPQHF. CDR3 coding DNA: TGTGCCAGCAGCGGGACAGGGACTAGCAATCAGCCCCAGCATTTT.